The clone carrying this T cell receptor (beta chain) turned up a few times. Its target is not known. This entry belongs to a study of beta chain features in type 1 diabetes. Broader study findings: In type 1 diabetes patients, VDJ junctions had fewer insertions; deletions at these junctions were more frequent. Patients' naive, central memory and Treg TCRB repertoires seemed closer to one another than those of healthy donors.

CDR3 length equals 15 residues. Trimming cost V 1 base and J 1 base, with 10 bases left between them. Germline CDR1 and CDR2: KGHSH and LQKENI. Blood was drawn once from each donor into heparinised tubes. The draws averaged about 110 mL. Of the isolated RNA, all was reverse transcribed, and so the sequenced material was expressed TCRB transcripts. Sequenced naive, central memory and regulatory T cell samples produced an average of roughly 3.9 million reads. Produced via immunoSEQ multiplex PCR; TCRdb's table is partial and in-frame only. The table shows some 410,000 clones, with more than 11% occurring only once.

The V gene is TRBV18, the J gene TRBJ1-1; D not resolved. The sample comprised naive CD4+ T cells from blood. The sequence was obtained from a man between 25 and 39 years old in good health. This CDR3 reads CASSPLRDPNTEAFF. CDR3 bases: TGTGCCAGCTCACCACTTCGAGACCCGAACACTGAAGCTTTCTTT.